Listed here are 14 T cell receptor beta chains from one sample, sequenced in a study of human T cells and chemical hapten exposure. TCRdb reprocessed the RACE reads via MiXCR and lists one record per CDR3 protein. The data contain 90,000 or so distinct CDR3 sequences, approximately 10% of them seen just once; the ten biggest clones take up 2% to 2.5%. Time point reported: patch test 1, 2 weeks after DPC sensitization. Treatment indicated: therapeutic diphenylcyclopropenone sensitization with weekly scalp DPC. The input for sequencing was whole blood, taken in connection with sensitization to the hapten diphenylcyclopropenone (DPC). These receptors originate from a man between 35 and 55 years old with alopecia areata. Some clones in this sample may be carry-over from other donors' samples.

This clonotype has ten or more counts. V usage is TRBV7-9 and J usage is TRBJ1-1, with a possible D match to TRBD1 (6 bases). Between the trimmed V and J ends, which lost 5 bases and 5 bases, there was a span of 15 bases. This CDR3 is 14 amino acids long. Germline CDR1 is SEHNR and CDR2 is FQNEAQ (reference sequence). The CDR3 DNA follows: TGTGCCAGCAGCCCTCAGACAGGAAGGACTGAAGCTTTCTTT. It encodes CASSPQTGRTEAFF. The full variable domain, rest sourced from reference TRBV7-9 and TRBJ1-1, is DTGVSQNPRHKITKRGQNVTFRCDPISEHNRLYWYRQTLGQGPEFLTYFQNEAQLEKSRLLSDRFSAERPKGSFSTLEIQRTEQGDSAMYLCASSPQTGRTEAFFGQGTRLTVV.

V is TRBV13 and J is TRBJ2-3; D uncertain. The CDR3 is 14 residues long. Trimming stripped 4 bases from V and 4 bases from J, with 12 bases between. Looked up from germline, CDR1 is PRHDT and CDR2 is FYEKMQ (reference sequence). The CDR3 nucleotides read TGTGCCAGCAGCTCCGTCGGGTTCCCAGATACGCAGTATTTT. Its protein product is CASSSVGFPDTQYF.

The genes are TRBV5-1 and TRBJ1-2, with D uncertain. Between the trimmed V and J ends, which lost 2 bases and 6 bases, there was a span of 11 bases. The CDR3 loop spans 13 amino acids. The germline gives CDR1 SGHRS, CDR2 YFSETQ. This CDR3 is CASSFLPEDGYTF. The DNA for the CDR3 is TGCGCCAGCAGCTTCCTGCCGGAGGATGGCTACACCTTC.

This clonotype came up many times. The CDR3 region is CASSSPQEVLFF. The CDR3 coding sequence is TGTGCCAGCAGTTCACCCCAAGAGGTTCTGTTTTTT. The chain employs TRBV28 and TRBJ2-2; D gene unclear. The CDR3 covers 12 residues. Germline V gene sequence: CDR1 MDHEN, CDR2 SYDVKM. The V end was cut by 4 bases, the J end by 14 bases, with 14 bases between.

CDR3 DNA: TGTGCCAGCAGCCCAACATGGGTGGGCTCGCCCTCCGAGCAGTACTTC. It is translated as CASSPTWVGSPSEQYF. The chain joins TRBV7-3 to TRBJ2-7; no firm D call. This CDR3 has 16 residues. In germline, CDR1 is SGHTA, CDR2 FQGTGA. The germline V and J ends were trimmed by 5 bases and 6 bases, with 23 bases remaining between them.

The rearrangement links TRBV9 to TRBJ2-1, with D possibly matching TRBD2 (6 bases). The V gene's germline CDR1 is SGDLS and CDR2 YYNGEE. Trimming shortened V by 3 bases and J by 3 bases, and 25 bases separated the two germline ends. The CDR3 length is 19 residues. The CDR3 sequence is CASSGGAAPVSGGYNEQFF. CDR3 DNA: TGTGCCAGCAGCGGTGGGGCAGCACCCGTTAGCGGCGGCTACAATGAGCAGTTCTTC.

The chain joins TRBV19 to TRBJ1-2; D ambiguous. V was shortened by 3 bases and J by 5 bases, with 19 bases between the two germline ends. Germline-derived CDR1 and CDR2 are LNHDA and SQIVND (reference sequence). This CDR3 comprises 16 residues. CDR3 region: CASSISAYSEGYGYTF. The CDR3 DNA is TGTGCCAGTAGTATTTCGGCGTACTCCGAAGGTTATGGCTACACCTTC.

The chain carries TRBV14 and TRBJ2-4; 11 bases match TRBD1. CDR3 length: 15 residues. Trimming at V came to 4 bases and at J to 7 bases, leaving 6 bases not matched to a gene. Germline CDR1 and CDR2: SGHDN and FVKESK. This chain's CDR3 is CASSLRTGGGNIQYF. DNA for the CDR3: TGTGCCAGCAGCCTCCGGACAGGGGGCGGGAACATTCAGTACTTC.

Only a few counts were recorded for this clonotype. The V and J genes are TRBV29-1 and TRBJ2-3; no definite D call. The V gene's germline CDR1 is SQVTM and CDR2 ANQGSEA. Between the trimmed V and J ends, which lost 8 bases and 2 bases, there was a span of 11 bases. This CDR3 is 12 amino acids long. CDR3 amino acids: CSISPTTDTQYF. CDR3 nucleotide sequence: TGCAGCATAAGTCCTACCACAGATACGCAGTATTTT.

Judged by abundance, this clonotype is medium-sized. The chain employs TRBV7-2 and TRBJ2-2; D not resolved. Germline CDR1 and CDR2: SGHTA and FQGNSA. This CDR3 spans 15 amino acids. V lost 1 base to trimming and J lost 7 bases, with 13 bases between them. CDR3 in DNA: TGTGCCAGCAGCTTAGAACCACCTCCAGTCGGGGAGCTGTTTTTT. Translated, it gives CASSLEPPPVGELFF.

The CDR3 region has the DNA TGTGCCAGCAGCTTTGGACAGGGTGGCACAGATACGCAGTATTTT. Protein: CASSFGQGGTDTQYF. The chain combines TRBV7-2 with TRBJ2-3, with TRBD1 matching over 8 bases. V lost 3 bases to trimming and J lost 1 base; unmatched junction nucleotides: 3. In germline, CDR1 is SGHTA, CDR2 FQGNSA. The CDR3 extends over 15 amino acids.

This clonotype has a handful of counts. The chain employs TRBV29-1 and TRBJ2-1; no firm D call. The CDR3 has 11 amino acids. V dropped 3 bases and J dropped 12 bases, with 12 bases sitting between them. The germline V gene has CDR1 SQVTM and CDR2 ANQGSEA. The CDR3 region has the DNA TGCAGCGTTGACCTCGGTCCCTGGCAGTTCTTC. It yields the protein CSVDLGPWQFF.

This chain connects TRBV9 to TRBJ2-2, with unresolved D. Trimming shortened V by 0 bases and J by 6 bases, and 15 bases separated the two germline ends. The germline gives CDR1 SGDLS, CDR2 YYNGEE. CDR3 length equals 16 residues. CDR3 in DNA: TGTGCCAGCAGCGTAGCTACCCCTGACTGGGCCGGGGAGCTGTTTTTT. It is translated as CASSVATPDWAGELFF.

The CDR3 here is CASSSNLETQYF. The CDR3 DNA reads TGTGCCAGCAGTTCCAACTTAGAGACCCAGTACTTC. The V gene is TRBV6-5, the J gene TRBJ2-5; D gene uncertain. Germline V CDR1 and CDR2: MNHEY, SVGAGI. The V end was cut by 4 bases, the J end by 4 bases, with 7 bases between. The CDR3 is 12 amino acids.